This T cell receptor (beta chain) was profiled in a study of blood T cell repertoires in COVID-19. Across the study: PBMCs, B-cell-depleted T cells, or T cells were the source of the cDNA or gDNA that made up the material.

This clone came up once. Trimming at V came to 5 bases and at J to 1 base, leaving 4 bases not matched to a gene. This CDR3 region has 14 residues. The V gene's germline CDR1 is KGHSH and CDR2 LQKENI. Per the original data handling: Estimated nucleated cell counts came from reference gene primer amplification. Profiling relied on immunoSEQ multiplex PCR, and the TCRdb table lists in-frame clones only, not all of them. V and J calls and clone size are as listed in that table; D and trimming were resolved from the DNA. The sample holds around 140,000 clones, more than 70% seen once. This chain connects TRBV18 to TRBJ2-5; 7 nucleotides match TRBD1. The sequence was collected from a human donor in a cohort sampled during active COVID-19. The specimen was peripheral blood. The chain's CDR3 is CASSTGTAQETQYF. The CDR3 region has the DNA TGTGCCAGCTCAACCGGGACAGCCCAAGAGACCCAGTACTTC. Combining the CDR3 with reference TRBV18 and TRBJ2-5 gives the whole variable domain NAGVMQNPRHLVRRRGQEARLRCSPMKGHSHVYWYRQLPEEGLKFMVYLQKENIIDESGMPKERFSAEFPKEGPSILRIQQVVRGDSAAYFCASSTGTAQETQYFGPGTRLLVL.